This T cell receptor beta chain originates from a study of blood T cell repertoires in COVID-19. Repertoires were generated with immunoSEQ multiplex PCR, while TCRdb's copy carries only in-frame clones and drops some. The sample carries about 140,000 clones, around 80% recorded once. CDR3 length equals 13 residues. V was clipped by 8 bases and J by 7 bases, with 17 bases between them. CDR1 LNHDA and CDR2 SQIVND come from the germline V gene (reference sequence). The sequencing input was peripheral blood. The V gene is TRBV19, the J gene TRBJ1-1; D is unresolved. The clonotype was recovered from a man between 60 and 75 years old with active or convalescent COVID-19. The CDR3 reads CASSTRGSLEAFF. CDR3 nucleotide sequence: TGTGCCAGTTCGACCCGGGGTTCTCTTGAAGCTTTCTTT.